The 8 T cell receptor beta chains given below trace back to one sample, sequenced in a study of neurological immune-mediated disorders. One entry per CDR3 protein, called by TCRdb with MiXCR from the 5' RACE reads. This sample has 45,000 or so distinct CDR3 sequences, with approximately 2.8% found just once. The sequenced material came from PBMCs. The receptors originated from a woman aged 45-59 years with multiple sclerosis.

This clonotype was recorded many times. The gene calls are TRBV27 and TRBJ1-5; D not certain. CDR3 size: 14 residues. The germline V gene encodes CDR1 MNHEY and CDR2 SMNVEV (reference sequence). The V gene lost 2 bases and the J gene lost 4 bases, with 9 bases spanning the gap. The CDR3 nucleotides read TGTGCCAGCAGTTTAAAGGTATGGAATCAGCCCCAGCATTTT. Protein: CASSLKVWNQPQHF.

This clonotype was counted ten times or more. V gene TRBV4-2 combines with J gene TRBJ1-2; possible D gene TRBD1, 5 bases. Germline V CDR1 and CDR2: LGHNA, YNFKEQ. The V end lost 3 bases, the J end lost 3 bases, and 11 bases lay between the germline ends. The CDR3 is made up of 14 amino acids. This CDR3 reads CASSQDRGDYGYTF. CDR3 DNA sequence: TGTGCCAGCAGCCAGGACCGGGGGGACTATGGCTACACCTTC.

There are many counts of this clonotype. This chain uses TRBV7-2 with TRBJ1-5; TRBD1 is a possible D gene (5 bases). CDR3 size: 16 residues. The germline V gene has CDR1 SGHTA and CDR2 FQGNSA. Trimming removed 2 bases from V and 7 bases from J, with 18 bases in between. The CDR3 reads CASSLNLGVGNQPQHF. The CDR3 region has the DNA TGTGCCAGCAGCTTAAACTTAGGGGTGGGAAACCAGCCCCAGCATTTT.

This clonotype was detected many times. The gene calls are TRBV7-9 and TRBJ2-1; D call uncertain. V lost 7 bases and J 0 bases, leaving 13 bases between the germline ends. Germline V CDR1 and CDR2: SEHNR, FQNEAQ (reference sequence). The CDR3 runs 15 residues. The CDR3, as DNA: TGTGCCAGCACCCGGCGCGCCGGCTCCTACAATGAGCAGTTCTTC. Its protein product is CASTRRAGSYNEQFF. The full variable domain, completed using reference TRBV7-9 and TRBJ2-1, is DTGVSQNPRHKITKRGQNVTFRCDPISEHNRLYWYRQTLGQGPEFLTYFQNEAQLEKSRLLSDRFSAERPKGSFSTLEIQRTEQGDSAMYLCASTRRAGSYNEQFFGPGTRLTVL.

This clonotype was seen at least ten times. The chain couples TRBV5-1 to TRBJ2-5; unclear D gene. CDR3 length: 13 residues. The V end lost 4 bases, the J end lost 5 bases, and 12 bases lay between the germline ends. Germline V gene lookup returns CDR1 SGHRS and CDR2 YFSETQ. The CDR3 nucleotides read TGCGCCAGCAGCCCCGACCCTTCGGAGACCCAGTACTTC. This codes for CASSPDPSETQYF. The full variable domain, with the rest looked up from reference TRBV5-1 and TRBJ2-5, is KAGVTQTPRYLIKTRGQQVTLSCSPISGHRSVSWYQQTPGQGLQFLFEYFSETQRNKGNFPGRFSGRQFSNSRSEMNVSTLELGDSALYLCASSPDPSETQYFGPGTRLLVL.

In its sample, this clonotype was seen many times. V is TRBV6-1 and J is TRBJ2-7; 12 positions match TRBD2. Trimming removed 1 base from V and 4 bases from J; junction bases left unmatched: 5. This CDR3 contains 16 residues. Germline V gene sequence: CDR1 MNHNS, CDR2 SASEGT. The CDR3 nucleotides are TGTGCCAGCAGTGAAGAAGGACTAGCGGGAAAATACGAGCAGTACTTC. Protein sequence: CASSEEGLAGKYEQYF.

In this sample, this clonotype turned up many times. The chain has TRBV7-2 and TRBJ2-6, with D possibly called TRBD1 or TRBD2 (5 bases each). The CDR3 totals 16 residues. V lost 6 bases and J 0 bases, leaving 12 bases between the germline ends. Germline CDR1 SGHTA, CDR2 FQGNSA. CDR3 in DNA: TGTGCCAGCAGTCCGGGACCGGTCTCTGGGGCCAACGTCCTGACTTTC. Amino acid sequence: CASSPGPVSGANVLTF.

This clonotype has at least ten counts. The chain carries TRBV7-8 and TRBJ1-5, with a tentative D call TRBD1 (6 bases). Trimming shortened V by 5 bases and J by 4 bases, and 15 bases separated the two germline ends. The CDR3 is 15 amino acids. Germline CDR1 reads SGHVS; CDR2 reads FQNEAQ. The chain's CDR3 is CASSASGASNQPQHF. The DNA for the CDR3 is TGTGCCAGCAGCGCCTCGGGGGCCTCGAATCAGCCCCAGCATTTT.